Shown below are 18 T cell receptor beta chains from a single sample sequenced in a study of blood T cell repertoires in COVID-19. Some clones are missing from TCRdb's copy, which holds only in-frame ones; the method was immunoSEQ multiplex PCR. This sample has 300,000 to 350,000 clones, with about 87% found just once. Sequencing was done on a sample of PBMCs or T cells enriched from blood (not recorded which). These receptors all stem from a man aged 25 to 40 who had recovered from COVID-19.

This sequence joins TRBV4-1 and TRBJ1-1; tentative D call: TRBD1 (5 bases). With 4 bases removed from V and 3 bases from J, the gap between germline ends came to 18 bases. The CDR3 has 16 residues. The germline gives CDR1 MGHRA, CDR2 YSYEKL. In nucleotides, the CDR3 is TGCGCCAGCAGCCCAACAGCTTGGGGGGAGGACACTGAAGCTTTCTTT. It codes for CASSPTAWGEDTEAFF.

Regarding this clone: The identical CDR3 is also encoded by other nucleotide sequences in the sample. This sequence joins TRBV9 and TRBJ1-1, with 8 nucleotides matching TRBD1. Per germline, CDR1 SGDLS and CDR2 YYNGEE. The CDR3 contains 14 residues. V shed 4 bases and J 2 bases; nucleotides not matched to a gene: 4. CDR3 sequence: CASSLGQGNTEAFF. CDR3 in DNA: TGTGCCAGCAGCCTTGGACAGGGAAACACTGAAGCTTTCTTT.

This CDR3 is CASKPGGEFNIQYF. CDR3 sequence (DNA): TGTGCCAGCAAACCAGGGGGCGAATTTAACATTCAGTACTTC. This chain joins TRBV28 and TRBJ2-4; 8 bases align to TRBD1. V shed 7 bases and J 7 bases; nucleotides not matched to a gene: 9. Germline-derived CDR1 and CDR2 are MDHEN and SYDVKM. This CDR3 has 14 amino acids.

The chain carries TRBV19 and TRBJ1-4; 10 bases map to TRBD1. Germline assignment: CDR1 LNHDA and CDR2 SQIVND (reference sequence). The CDR3 has 13 amino acids. V lost 8 bases and J lost 7; bases outside the gene matches: 4. CDR3 coding DNA: TGTGCCAGTTCGACAGGGGGCCGTGAAAAACTGTTTTTT. The encoded protein is CASSTGGREKLFF.

The rearrangement joins TRBV3-1 (or the pseudogene TRBV3-2) to TRBJ1-6; D is perhaps TRBD1 (5 bases). V was pared by 0 bases and J by 7 bases, with 10 bases between. CDR3 length equals 15 residues. CDR1 is LGHDT and CDR2 is YNNKEL in the germline V gene (reference sequence). CDR3 sequence (DNA): TGTGCCAGCAGCCAAGATCAGGGAAACAATTCACCCCTCCACTTT. This codes for CASSQDQGNNSPLHF.

This chain joins TRBV7-9 and TRBJ1-2, with 7 bases identical to TRBD1. The ends lost 3 bases at V and 0 bases at J; junction bases unmatched: 4. The CDR3 is 15 residues long. Germline CDR1 reads SEHNR; CDR2 reads FQNEAQ (reference sequence). The CDR3 loop reads CASSFSTGTNYGYTF. The CDR3 DNA reads as TGTGCCAGCAGCTTCTCGACAGGGACTAACTATGGCTACACCTTC.

This rearrangement joins TRBV5-1 to TRBJ1-1; 8 bases agree with TRBD1. Germline V gene sequence: CDR1 SGHRS, CDR2 YFSETQ. The V and J ends lost 5 bases and 4 bases, in that order; junction bases with no gene match: 7. There are 14 residues in the CDR3. The CDR3, as DNA: TGCGCCAGCAGACCCACAGGGGGGACCACTGAAGCTTTCTTT. Translation: CASRPTGGTTEAFF.

This chain joins TRBV11-2 and TRBJ1-2; 12 bases fit TRBD1. This CDR3 has 16 amino acids. The germline V gene has CDR1 SGHAT and CDR2 FQNNGV. Trimming removed 5 bases from V and 5 bases from J; junction bases left unmatched: 9. The CDR3 DNA reads TGTGCCAGCAGCCCTTCCGGGACAGGGGGCAGGTATGGCTACACCTTC. It translates to CASSPSGTGGRYGYTF.

V usage is TRBV5-1 and J usage is TRBJ2-2, with D perhaps TRBD1 (5 bases). This CDR3 is 16 amino acids long. From germline, CDR1 is SGHRS and CDR2 YFSETQ. Deletions cut 3 bases from V and 0 bases from J, with 12 bases between. The CDR3 DNA sequence: TGCGCCAGCAGCTCGCCTACAGGAACGAACACCGGGGAGCTGTTTTTT. It yields the protein CASSSPTGTNTGELFF.

The V and J genes are TRBV5-6 and TRBJ1-5; D gene uncertain. The V gene lost 1 base and the J gene lost 0 bases, with 5 bases spanning the gap. This CDR3 comprises 14 residues. Germline-derived CDR1 and CDR2 are SGHDT and YYEEEE. This CDR3 reads CASSLPGSNQPQHF. The CDR3 bases are TGTGCCAGCAGCTTGCCAGGTAGCAATCAGCCCCAGCATTTT. The whole variable domain, remainder taken from reference TRBV5-6 and TRBJ1-5, is DAGVTQSPTHLIKTRGQQVTLRCSPKSGHDTVSWYQQALGQGPQFIFQYYEEEERQRGNFPDRFSGHQFPNYSSELNVNALLLGDSALYLCASSLPGSNQPQHFGDGTRLSIL.

The chain employs TRBV12-3 or TRBV12-4 and TRBJ2-5, with a weak D call TRBD1 (6 bases). V lost 6 bases and J 8 bases, leaving 16 bases between the germline ends. CDR3 length equals 13 residues. The CDR3 DNA is TGTGCCAGCAGCCCACAGGGTGTTCGAACCCAGTACTTC. The encoded protein is CASSPQGVRTQYF.

The gene calls are TRBV5-1 and TRBJ1-3, with 10 bases identical to TRBD1. The CDR3 extends over 17 amino acids. The junction had 6 bases not matched to a gene; V was cut back by 2 bases and J by 1 base. Germline V lookup: CDR1 SGHRS, CDR2 YFSETQ. CDR3 residues: CASSLFPGQGSGNTIYF. CDR3 sequence (DNA): TGCGCCAGCAGCTTATTCCCGGGACAGGGGTCTGGAAACACCATATATTTT.

This rearrangement joins TRBV6-6 to TRBJ2-5; 9 nucleotides match TRBD2. This CDR3 is built from 15 residues. V lost 5 bases to trimming and J lost 2 bases; unmatched junction nucleotides: 6. Germline values: CDR1 MNHNY, CDR2 SVGAGI (reference sequence). The CDR3 DNA follows: TGTGCCAGCAGTCCACGGACTAGCGCACAAGAGACCCAGTACTTC. Its protein product is CASSPRTSAQETQYF.

The rearrangement joins TRBV5-4 to TRBJ1-1, with 12 bases identical to TRBD1. CDR3 size: 17 residues. Germline lookup yields CDR1 SGHNT and CDR2 YYREEE (reference sequence). Losses at the gene ends were 4 bases for V and 3 bases for J; bases not matched to a gene: 10. CDR3 nucleotides: TGTGCCAGCAGCCCTGGGACAGGGGGCGCGTTGGACACTGAAGCTTTCTTT. Amino acid sequence: CASSPGTGGALDTEAFF.

This clone was recorded once. This sample also contains other DNA sequences that code for the same CDR3. The rearrangement uses TRBV5-1 and TRBJ2-7; unclear D gene. From germline, CDR1 is SGHRS and CDR2 YFSETQ. The CDR3 sequence is 14 residues long. Trimming shortened V by 0 bases and J by 0 bases, and 7 bases separated the two germline ends. CDR3 bases: TGCGCCAGCAGCTTGGATCCTAGCTCCTACGAGCAGTACTTC. Its translation is CASSLDPSSYEQYF.

This chain joins TRBV6-4 and TRBJ2-1; 9 nucleotides align to TRBD1. Germline V gene lookup returns CDR1 MRHNA and CDR2 SNTAGT. The CDR3 sequence is 13 residues long. V dropped 6 bases and J dropped 9; count of bases not matched to a gene: 6. CDR3 in DNA: TGTGCCAGCAGAGGGACAGGGTCCCGTGAGCAGTTCTTC. Its protein is CASRGTGSREQFF.

This sequence joins TRBV7-8 and TRBJ2-7; the match to TRBD2 covers 7 bases. This CDR3 comprises 15 residues. Germline V gene data show CDR1 as SGHVS and CDR2 as FQNEAQ. Trimming removed 5 bases from V and 4 bases from J; junction bases left unmatched: 11. The chain's CDR3 is CASSPKRGDLYEQYF. CDR3 nucleotide sequence: TGTGCCAGCAGCCCGAAACGGGGGGACCTATACGAGCAGTACTTC. The full variable domain, in which reference TRBV7-8 and TRBJ2-7 provide the parts outside the CDR3, is GAGVSQSPRYKVAKRGQDVALRCDPISGHVSLFWYQQALGQGPEFLTYFQNEAQLDKSGLPSDRFFAERPEGSVSTLKIQRTQQEDSAVYLCASSPKRGDLYEQYFGPGTRLTVT.

This chain connects TRBV27 to TRBJ2-1; 7 bases are a match to TRBD1. The trim removed 5 bases at V and 6 bases at J, leaving 7 bases unmatched. Germline CDR1 and CDR2: MNHEY and SMNVEV (reference sequence). The CDR3 consists of 14 residues. CDR3 sequence (DNA): TGTGCCAGCAGTCCCCTCCGACAGGGCAATGAGCAGTTCTTC. Translated: CASSPLRQGNEQFF.